The sequence of this T cell receptor beta chain was determined in a study of T cell responses to AZD1222 COVID-19 vaccine. Findings and caveats of the study: Of the AZD1222 recipients, only 5 to 7 were seropositive at baseline. Most donors were white British and more were female, and clonal diversity was possibly underestimated. Reportedly, nearly half the spike-specific TCRs target unmutated variant regions. Every sample of the repertoires postdated the peak T cell response.

Details on this clone: What it recognizes is unknown.

In germline, CDR1 is SGHTA, CDR2 FQGTGA. V was clipped by 3 bases and J by 2 bases, with 7 bases between them. This CDR3 is 13 amino acids long. The method was immunoSEQ multiplex PCR; TCRdb's version includes in-frame clones alone and lacks a portion of them. The profile shows 150,000 to 200,000 clones, about nine tenths of them singletons. Sample: peripheral blood, taken on day 0 of MenACWY control vaccination. The clonotype originates from an adult in good health. The chain recombines TRBV7-3 with TRBJ2-5; D unclear. The DNA of the CDR3 is TGTGCCAGCAGCTTCGGGCCACAAGAGACCCAGTACTTC. Amino acids: CASSFGPQETQYF.